This T cell receptor beta chain was captured in a study of a mutant IDH1 vaccine in newly diagnosed glioma. Clones were read by immunoSEQ multiplex PCR, and TCRdb kept only the in-frame ones, dropping some. The table records 98,000 or so clones, 70% to 90% of them present only once. V was shortened by 4 bases and J by 4 bases, with 11 bases between the two germline ends. Germline V gives CDR1 SGHNT, CDR2 YYREEE (reference sequence). The CDR3 spans 13 residues. This sample's time point: baseline, week 1 (first vaccination visit). The treatment: pre-vaccination baseline after standard-of-care therapy. The chain recombines TRBV5-4 with TRBJ1-1, with D possibly matching TRBD1 (5 bases). This receptor was taken from a woman aged 50 to 60 with glioma. The specimen comprised PBMCs, sampled from a glioma patient treated with radiotherapy, temozolomide or both. CDR3 sequence reads: CASSLGGATEAFF. In DNA, the CDR3 is TGTGCCAGCAGCCTAGGAGGGGCCACTGAAGCTTTCTTT.